This T cell receptor (beta chain) appears in the sequencing data of a study (dated by TCRdb to 2015 to 2017). About the study as a whole: Whether tumor-infiltrating Tregs in breast cancer are recruited from blood Tregs or converted in situ from other CD4+ T cell subsets was tested. Points the paper makes about the study in general: The larger-cohort validation was restricted to a single TCR beta V-J rearrangement rather than whole repertoires. Tumor memory CD4+ T cell TCR gene usage was found to cluster with blood and lymph node memory CD4+ cells and with lymph node naive CD4+ cells. The TCR alpha and beta sequences of tumor-infiltrating Tregs showed the greatest overlap with tumor naive CD4+ T cells, followed by blood naive CD4+ T cells.

The germline V gene yields SGHDT for CDR1 and YYEEEE for CDR2. The junction shows trimming of 4 bases on V and 3 bases on J, and the gene matches do not reach 9 bases of it. Taken from cysteine to phenylalanine, the CDR3 has 16 residues. Just the 48-base CDR3 DNA is kept, in frame starting at base 1. To purify naive CD4+ T cells, the Miltenyi Naive CD4+ T Cell Isolation kit was used, and CD25 microbeads served to deplete Tregs. Tregs, naive and memory CD4+ T cells from tumor, blood and ipsilateral draining lymph nodes of five or six breast cancer patients underwent full-length TCR alpha and beta sequencing. Tumor tissue and lymph nodes obtained from ipsilateral axillary dissection were perfused with PBS, minced and then digested with collagenase I and hyaluronidase. Sorted cell populations were confirmed by FACS to exceed 90% purity. On this clonotype: Its specific antigen is unknown. The sample holds no much larger clone one base away, and base qualities are not on file.

Amplification of full-length TCR variable regions was done by 5' RACE PCR using constant-region reverse primers, and this step was followed by semi-nested PCR with Nested Universal Primer A. The ReliaPrep RNA Cell Miniprep System was used to extract total RNA, which was then reverse transcribed into 5'RACE-ready cDNA with the SMARTer RACE 5'/3' Kit. Multiplex adaptors were used to barcode the full-length TCR alpha and beta libraries, which were then sequenced on an Illumina MiSeq. The authors processed their data as follows. For each of nine subset-tissue groups, sequencing data from the five patients were combined, and the groups were compared by unsupervised clustering of TCR gene usage. The Morisita-Horn index was used to calculate repertoire similarity, with shared sequences weighted according to their contribution to each repertoire. In TCRdb, the public reads were trimmed at Q25 with fastp and aligned with MiXCR, with productive beta chains retained. Rows merge per CDR3 protein into single entries with the most common DNA and genes. TCRdb assigned the V and J calls; the authors' analysis was not used. The sample includes almost 8,500 distinct CDR3 sequences, with 65% to 70% observed a single time. 4.3% of the sample belongs to the ten largest clones.

Recombination linked TRBV5-6 to TRBJ2-1; TRBD2 agrees with 8 junctional bases. The sequencing input was tumor-infiltrating naive CD4+ T cells sorted from the breast tumor. Read against the paper, the sample's cell subset or site label means: naive CD4+ T cells, CD4+CD45RA+CD25-. The source is a female donor with breast cancer. The CDR3 amino acid sequence is: CASSPGVSGGYNEQFF. The DNA is TGTGCCAGCAGCCCCGGGGTCAGCGGGGGCTACAATGAGCAGTTCTTC.